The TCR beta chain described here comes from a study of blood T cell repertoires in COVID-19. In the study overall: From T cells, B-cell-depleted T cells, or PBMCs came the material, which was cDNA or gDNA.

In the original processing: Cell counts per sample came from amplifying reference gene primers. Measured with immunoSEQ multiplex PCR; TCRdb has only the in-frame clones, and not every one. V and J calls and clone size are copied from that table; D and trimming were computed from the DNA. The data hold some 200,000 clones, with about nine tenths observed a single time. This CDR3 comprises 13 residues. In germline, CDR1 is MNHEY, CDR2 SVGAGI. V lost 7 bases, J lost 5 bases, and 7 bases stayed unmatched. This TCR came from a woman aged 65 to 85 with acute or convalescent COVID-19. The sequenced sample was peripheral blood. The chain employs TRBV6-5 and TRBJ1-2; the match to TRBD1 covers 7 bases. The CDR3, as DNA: TGTGCCAGCACCAAAGGGGGCGCTTATGGCTACACCTTC. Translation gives CASTKGGAYGYTF.